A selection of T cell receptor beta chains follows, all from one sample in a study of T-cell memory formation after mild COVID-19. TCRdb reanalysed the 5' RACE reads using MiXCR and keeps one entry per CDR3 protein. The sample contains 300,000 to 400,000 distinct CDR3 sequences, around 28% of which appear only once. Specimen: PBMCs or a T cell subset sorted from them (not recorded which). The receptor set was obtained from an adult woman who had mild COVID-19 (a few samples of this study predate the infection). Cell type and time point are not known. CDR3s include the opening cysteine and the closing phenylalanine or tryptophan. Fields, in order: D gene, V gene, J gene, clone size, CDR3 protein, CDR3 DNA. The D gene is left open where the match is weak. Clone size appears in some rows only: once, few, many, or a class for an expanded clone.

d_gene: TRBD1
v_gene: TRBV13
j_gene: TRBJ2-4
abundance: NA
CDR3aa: CASSPNEGGSENIQYF
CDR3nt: TGTGCCAGCAGCCCTAACGAAGGGGGCTCTGAAAACATTCAGTACTTC

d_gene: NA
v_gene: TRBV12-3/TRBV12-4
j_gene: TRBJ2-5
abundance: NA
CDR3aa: CASSQTEAETQYF
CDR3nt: TGTGCCAGCAGCCAGACCGAAGCGGAGACCCAGTACTTC

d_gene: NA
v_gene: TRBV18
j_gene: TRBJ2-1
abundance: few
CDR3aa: CASSLGTPNEQFF
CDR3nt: TGTGCCAGCTCTCTCGGGACTCCAAATGAGCAGTTCTTC

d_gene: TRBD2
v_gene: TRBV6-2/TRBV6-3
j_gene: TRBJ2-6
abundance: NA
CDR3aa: CASSYQGLAGPSGANVLTF
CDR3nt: TGTGCCAGCAGTTACCAGGGACTAGCGGGACCCTCTGGGGCCAACGTCCTGACTTTC

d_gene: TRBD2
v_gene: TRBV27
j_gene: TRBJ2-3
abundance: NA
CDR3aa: CASSPPRGSGGYTDTQYF
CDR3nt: TGTGCCAGCAGTCCGCCTCGGGGTAGCGGGGGATACACAGATACGCAGTATTTT

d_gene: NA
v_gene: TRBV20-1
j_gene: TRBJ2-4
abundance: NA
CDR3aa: CSASKGEAKDIQYF
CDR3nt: TGCAGTGCTAGCAAGGGGGAAGCCAAAGACATTCAGTACTTC

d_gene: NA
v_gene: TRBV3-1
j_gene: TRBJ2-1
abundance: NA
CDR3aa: CASGTLNEQFF
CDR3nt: TGTGCCAGCGGGACATTAAATGAGCAGTTCTTC

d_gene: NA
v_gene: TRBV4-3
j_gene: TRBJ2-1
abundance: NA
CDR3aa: CASSHYRSGVNEQFF
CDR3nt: TGCGCCAGCAGCCATTACAGGTCAGGGGTTAATGAGCAGTTCTTC

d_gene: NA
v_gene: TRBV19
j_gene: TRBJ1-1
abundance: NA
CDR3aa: CASSPLGRGETSEAFF
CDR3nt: TGTGCCAGTAGTCCTCTGGGTCGGGGAGAGACTTCTGAAGCTTTCTTT

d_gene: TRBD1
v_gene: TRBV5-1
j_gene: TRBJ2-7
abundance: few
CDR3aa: CASSIGQGYYEQYF
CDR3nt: TGCGCCAGCAGCATCGGACAGGGGTACTACGAGCAGTACTTC

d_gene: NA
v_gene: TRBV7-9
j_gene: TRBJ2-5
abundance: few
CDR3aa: CASSQTAGLQETQYF
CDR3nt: TGTGCCAGCAGCCAAACCGCAGGACTACAAGAGACCCAGTACTTC

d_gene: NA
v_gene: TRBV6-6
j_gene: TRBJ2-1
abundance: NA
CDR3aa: CASGATAYNEQFF
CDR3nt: TGTGCCAGCGGAGCGACCGCCTACAATGAGCAGTTCTTC

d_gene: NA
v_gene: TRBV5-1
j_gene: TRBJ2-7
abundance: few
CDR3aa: CASSLGVELPHYEQYF
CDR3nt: TGCGCCAGCAGCTTGGGGGTTGAACTTCCCCACTACGAGCAGTACTTC

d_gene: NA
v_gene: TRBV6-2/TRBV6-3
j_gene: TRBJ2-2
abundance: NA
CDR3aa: CASRPGTSNTGELFF
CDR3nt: TGTGCCAGCAGGCCCGGGACTTCGAACACCGGGGAGCTGTTTTTT

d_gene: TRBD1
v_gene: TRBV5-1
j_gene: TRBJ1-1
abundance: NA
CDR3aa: CASSLGAGGNTEAFF
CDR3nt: TGCGCCAGCAGCTTGGGGGCAGGGGGCAACACTGAAGCTTTCTTT

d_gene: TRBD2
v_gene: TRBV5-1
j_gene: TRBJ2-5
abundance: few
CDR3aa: CASSHGTAGGETQYF
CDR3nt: TGCGCCAGCAGCCACGGGACAGCGGGGGGAGAGACCCAGTACTTC

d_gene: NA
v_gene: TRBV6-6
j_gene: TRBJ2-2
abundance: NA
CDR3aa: CASSLPGVGTGELFF
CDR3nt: TGTGCCAGCAGTTTACCGGGAGTCGGGACCGGGGAGCTGTTTTTT

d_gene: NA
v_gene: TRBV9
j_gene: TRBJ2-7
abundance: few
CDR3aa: CASSVAGSDYEQYF
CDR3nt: TGTGCCAGCAGCGTAGCGGGAAGTGACTACGAGCAGTACTTC

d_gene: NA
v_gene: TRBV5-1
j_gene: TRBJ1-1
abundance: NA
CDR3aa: CASSLFGEVTEAFF
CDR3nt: TGCGCCAGCAGCTTGTTTGGGGAGGTGACTGAAGCTTTCTTT

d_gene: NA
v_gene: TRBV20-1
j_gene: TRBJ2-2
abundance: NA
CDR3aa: CSARVQVNTGELFF
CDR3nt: TGCAGTGCTAGAGTACAGGTGAACACCGGGGAGCTGTTTTTT

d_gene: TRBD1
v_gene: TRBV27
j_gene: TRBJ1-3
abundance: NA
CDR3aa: CASKGTGVGNTIYF
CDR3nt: TGTGCCAGCAAGGGGACAGGGGTTGGAAACACCATATATTTT

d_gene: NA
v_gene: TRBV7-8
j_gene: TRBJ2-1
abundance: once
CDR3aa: CASSPRLGTYNEQFF
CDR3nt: TGTGCCAGCAGCCCAAGGTTGGGCACCTACAATGAGCAGTTCTTC

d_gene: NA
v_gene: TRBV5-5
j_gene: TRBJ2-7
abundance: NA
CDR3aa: CASSLGRTEQYF
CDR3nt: TGTGCCAGCAGCTTGGGACGGACCGAGCAGTACTTC

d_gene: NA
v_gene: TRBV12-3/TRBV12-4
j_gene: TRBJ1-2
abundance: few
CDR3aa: CASSSSGLNYGYTF
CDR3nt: TGTGCCAGCAGCTCATCGGGGCTTAACTATGGCTACACCTTC

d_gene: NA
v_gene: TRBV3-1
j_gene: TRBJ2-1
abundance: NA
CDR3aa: CASSRRNEQFF
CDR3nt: TGTGCCAGCAGCCGGCGGAATGAGCAGTTCTTC

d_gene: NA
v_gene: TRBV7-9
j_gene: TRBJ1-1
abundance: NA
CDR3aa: CASSFQGINTGAFF
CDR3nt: TGTGCCAGCAGCTTCCAGGGTATTAACACTGGAGCTTTCTTT

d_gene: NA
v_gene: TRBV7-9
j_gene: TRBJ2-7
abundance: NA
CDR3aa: CASSPTQGSASYEQYF
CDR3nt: TGTGCCAGCAGCCCAACTCAGGGGAGCGCCTCCTACGAGCAGTACTTC

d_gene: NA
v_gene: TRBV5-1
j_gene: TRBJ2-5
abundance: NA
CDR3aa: CASRRNQETQYF
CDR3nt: TGCGCCAGCAGACGGAACCAAGAGACCCAGTACTTC

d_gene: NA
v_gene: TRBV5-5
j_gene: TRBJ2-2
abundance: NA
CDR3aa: CASSLVQAGELFF
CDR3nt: TGTGCCAGCAGCTTGGTGCAGGCCGGGGAGCTGTTTTTT

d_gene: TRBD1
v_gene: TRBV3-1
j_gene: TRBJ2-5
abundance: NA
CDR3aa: CASSQEGRGLEYQETQYF
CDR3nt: TGTGCCAGCAGCCAAGAGGGCAGGGGGCTGGAATACCAAGAGACCCAGTACTTC

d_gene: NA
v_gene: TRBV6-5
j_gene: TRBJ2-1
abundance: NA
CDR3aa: CASSESGDSSYNEQFF
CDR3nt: TGTGCCAGCAGCGAAAGCGGGGACAGCTCCTACAATGAGCAGTTCTTC

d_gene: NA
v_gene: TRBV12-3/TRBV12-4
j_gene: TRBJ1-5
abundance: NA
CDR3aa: CASSASRVQPQHF
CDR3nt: TGTGCCAGCAGCGCCTCCAGGGTTCAGCCCCAGCATTTT

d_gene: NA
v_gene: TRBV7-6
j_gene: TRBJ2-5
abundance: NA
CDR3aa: CASSLEGGGETQYF
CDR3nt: TGTGCCAGCAGCTTAGAGGGGGGGGGTGAGACCCAGTACTTC

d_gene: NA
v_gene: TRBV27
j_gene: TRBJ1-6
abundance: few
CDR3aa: CASSWEGIRYSPLHF
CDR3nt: TGTGCCAGCAGTTGGGAGGGGATACGGTATTCACCCCTCCACTTT

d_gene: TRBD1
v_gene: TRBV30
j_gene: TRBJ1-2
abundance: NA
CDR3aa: CAWSRDRGRDGYTF
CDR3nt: TGTGCCTGGAGTCGGGACAGGGGGCGAGATGGCTACACCTTC

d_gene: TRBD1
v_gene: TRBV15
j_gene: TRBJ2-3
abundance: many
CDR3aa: CATSRDRGGADTQYF
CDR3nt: TGTGCCACCAGCAGGGACAGGGGTGGCGCAGATACGCAGTATTTT

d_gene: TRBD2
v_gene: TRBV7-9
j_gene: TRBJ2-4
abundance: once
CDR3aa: CASSTGLAGAGNIQYF
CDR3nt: TGTGCCAGCAGCACGGGACTAGCGGGAGCGGGAAACATTCAGTACTTC

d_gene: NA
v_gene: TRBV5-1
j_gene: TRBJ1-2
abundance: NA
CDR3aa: CASSKGQSYGYTF
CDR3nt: TGCGCCAGCAGCAAAGGACAGAGCTATGGCTACACCTTC

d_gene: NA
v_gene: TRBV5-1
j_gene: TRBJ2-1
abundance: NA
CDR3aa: CASSWGRLRDEQFF
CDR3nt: TGCGCCAGCAGTTGGGGACGCCTTAGGGATGAGCAGTTCTTC

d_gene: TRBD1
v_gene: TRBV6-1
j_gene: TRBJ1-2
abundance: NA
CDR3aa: CASIRRDSYYGYTF
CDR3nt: TGTGCCAGCATTCGCCGGGACAGCTACTATGGCTACACCTTC

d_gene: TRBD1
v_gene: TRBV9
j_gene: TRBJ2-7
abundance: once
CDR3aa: CASSPRDRPYEQYF
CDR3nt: TGTGCCAGCAGCCCTCGGGACAGACCCTACGAGCAGTACTTC

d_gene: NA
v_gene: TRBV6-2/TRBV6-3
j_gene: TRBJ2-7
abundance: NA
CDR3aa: CASRGALEQYF
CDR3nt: TGTGCCAGCAGGGGGGCTCTCGAGCAGTACTTC

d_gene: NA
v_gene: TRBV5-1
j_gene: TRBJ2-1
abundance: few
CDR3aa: CASSLVVGGDEQFF
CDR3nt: TGCGCCAGCAGCTTGGTTGTAGGCGGGGATGAGCAGTTCTTC

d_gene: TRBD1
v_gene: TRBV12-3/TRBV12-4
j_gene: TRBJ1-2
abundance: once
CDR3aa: CASSLESTGTGVGYTF
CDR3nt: TGTGCCAGCAGTTTAGAGTCTACCGGGACAGGGGTTGGCTACACCTTC

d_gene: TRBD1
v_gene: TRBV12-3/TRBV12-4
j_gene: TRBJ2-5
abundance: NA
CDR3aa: CASSQGTGAVETQYF
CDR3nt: TGTGCCAGCAGTCAAGGGACAGGGGCGGTGGAGACCCAGTACTTC

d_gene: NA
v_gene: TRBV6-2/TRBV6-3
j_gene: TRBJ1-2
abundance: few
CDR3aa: CASIGQERRGYTF
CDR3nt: TGTGCCAGCATCGGGCAAGAAAGGAGAGGCTACACCTTC

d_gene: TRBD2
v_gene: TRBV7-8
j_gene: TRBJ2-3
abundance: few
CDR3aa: CASSLRAGTSDTQYF
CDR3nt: TGTGCCAGCAGCTTAAGAGCCGGGACTAGCGATACGCAGTATTTT

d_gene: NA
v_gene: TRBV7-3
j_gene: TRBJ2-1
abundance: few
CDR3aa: CASSLTGDRNEQFF
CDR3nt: TGTGCCAGCAGCTTAACGGGGGACCGCAATGAGCAGTTCTTC

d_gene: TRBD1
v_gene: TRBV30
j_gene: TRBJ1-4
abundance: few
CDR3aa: CAWSIPGQRKKLFF
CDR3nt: TGTGCCTGGAGTATACCGGGACAGCGCAAAAAACTGTTTTTT

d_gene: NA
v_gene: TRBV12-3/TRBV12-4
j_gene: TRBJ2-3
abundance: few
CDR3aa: CASSTAPGPSADTQYF
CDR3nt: TGTGCCAGCAGTACCGCTCCCGGGCCCTCGGCAGATACGCAGTATTTT

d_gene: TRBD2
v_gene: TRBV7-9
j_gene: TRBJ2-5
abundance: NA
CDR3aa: CASSSGTSTFGETQYF
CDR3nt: TGTGCCAGCAGCTCCGGGACTAGTACGTTTGGAGAGACCCAGTACTTC

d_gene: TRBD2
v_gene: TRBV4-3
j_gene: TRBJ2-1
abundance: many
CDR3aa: CASSQDPGGAYNEQFF
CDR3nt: TGCGCCAGCAGCCAAGATCCGGGAGGGGCCTACAATGAGCAGTTCTTC